This T cell receptor beta chain was sequenced in a study of T cell changes during pregnancy in multiple sclerosis. The length of the CDR3 is 17 residues. The J segment lost 0 bases and the V segment lost 5 bases, leaving 7 bases of the junction unmatched. Germline CDR1 and CDR2: SGHVS and FNYEAQ. Clones were read by immunoSEQ multiplex PCR, and TCRdb kept only the in-frame ones, dropping some. The table shows about 45,000 clones, with 75% to 95% occurring only once. The rearrangement joins TRBV7-6 to TRBJ2-6, with TRBD1 identical over 7 bases. The TCR comes from a female donor with multiple sclerosis, enrolled in a pregnancy study. The material sequenced was CD4+ T cells from peripheral blood mononuclear cells, taken before pregnancy. The CDR3 reads CASSQLAGGSGANVLTF. The CDR3 coding sequence is TGTGCCAGCAGCCAACTGGCAGGGGGCTCTGGGGCCAACGTCCTGACTTTC.